The clone carrying this TCR beta chain turned up a few times. The CDR3 contains 15 residues. CDR1 and CDR2 from the germline V gene are SNHLY and FYNNEI. V lost 4 bases and J 8 bases, leaving 20 bases between the germline ends. The data were taken from a study of blood T cell repertoires in COVID-19. Profiling relied on immunoSEQ multiplex PCR, and the TCRdb table lists in-frame clones only, not all of them. This sample has 150,000 to 160,000 clones, with approximately 80% found just once. The sequenced material came from peripheral blood. The receptor comes from a woman aged 55 to 70 with COVID-19, enrolled during active disease. The V gene is TRBV2, the J gene TRBJ1-2; weak D call: TRBD1 (5 bases). The CDR3 nucleotides read TGTGCCAGCAGTGGTACGGGGGGGAATATGGGCGGCTACACCTTC. Translating it yields CASSGTGGNMGGYTF. Filled out from reference TRBV2 and TRBJ1-2, the complete variable domain reads EPEVTQTPSHQVTQMGQEVILRCVPISNHLYFYWYRQILGQKVEFLVSFYNNEISEKSEIFDDQFSVERPDGSNFTLKIRSTKLEDSAMYFCASSGTGGNMGGYTFGSGTRLTVV.